This TCR beta chain originates from a study of identical twins. Study-wide results and caveats: Twins' excess sharing was less marked for out-of-frame beta sequences. In zero-insertion analyses, partial confounding could arise from invariant MAIT and iNKT cells.

Germline V CDR1 and CDR2: DFQATT, SNEGSKA (reference sequence). The V gene end was trimmed by 0 bases and the J gene end by 13 bases; junction bases not matched to a gene: 8. This CDR3 contains 14 residues. Points on this clonotype: Its antigen is unidentified.

TCRdb re-analysed the 5' RACE reads in MiXCR, keeping a single row per CDR3 protein. The top ten hold 8.5% to 10% of the sample, which has roughly 250,000 distinct CDR3 sequences, 11% to 15% seen once. This clonotype was sampled from a woman aged 18-29 years in good health. The genes are TRBV20-1 and TRBJ2-1; 11 bases match TRBD2. Sequencing input: memory (CD45RO+) T cells sorted from blood. CDR3 DNA sequence: TGCAGTGCTAGAGATTCGGGACTAGCGGTTAGTCAGTTCTTC. Amino acid sequence: CSARDSGLAVSQFF.